These 4 T cell receptor beta chains originate from one sample sequenced in a study of CD8 T cells in ankylosing spondylitis. Study results and limitations: Characteristic, it appeared, of ankylosing spondylitis blood was a TCR beta motif of several highly homologous variants.

What these receptors recognize is not known. TCRdb used MiXCR to reprocess the 5' RACE reads, holding one entry per CDR3 protein. Among about 700,000 distinct CDR3 sequences listed, under 20% were seen once. Source material: blood, either unsorted or a sorted T cell fraction (not recorded which). The receptors shown here come from a male donor with ankylosing spondylitis.

This clonotype has more than one count but fewer than ten. This chain connects TRBV5-1 to TRBJ2-3; D not resolved. The V end lost 2 bases, the J end lost 0 bases, and 7 bases lay between the germline ends. This CDR3 has 14 amino acids. Germline CDR1 and CDR2: SGHRS and YFSETQ. CDR3 sequence reads: CASSFQASTDTQYF. The CDR3 DNA is TGCGCCAGCAGCTTCCAGGCCAGCACAGATACGCAGTATTTT.

The chain combines TRBV7-9 with TRBJ1-6; D remains ambiguous. Germline V lookup: CDR1 SEHNR, CDR2 FQNEAQ (reference sequence). With 4 bases removed from V and 5 bases from J, the gap between germline ends came to 12 bases. This CDR3 contains 15 residues. The CDR3 bases are TGTGCCAGCAGCTCTACAGTCAGCGATAATTCACCCCTCCACTTT. Amino acid sequence: CASSSTVSDNSPLHF.

This clonotype appeared many times. J is TRBJ2-1 and V is TRBV20-1, with TRBD1 matching over 7 bases. With 4 bases clipped from V and 5 bases from J, the junction kept 5 bases outside the gene matches. CDR3 size: 13 residues. Germline lookup yields CDR1 DFQATT and CDR2 SNEGSKA (reference sequence). DNA of the CDR3: TGCAGTGCTATCGGGACAGTTAACAATGAGCAGTTCTTC. Amino acids: CSAIGTVNNEQFF.

Here the CDR3 reads CAISESGDSPLHF. The CDR3 DNA reads as TGTGCCATCAGTGAGTCGGGAGATTCACCCCTCCACTTT. V gene TRBV10-3 combines with J gene TRBJ1-6; D gene uncertain. Between the trimmed V and J ends, which lost 0 bases and 8 bases, there was a span of 5 bases. Germline CDR1 is ENHRY and CDR2 is SYGVKD. This CDR3 has 13 amino acids.